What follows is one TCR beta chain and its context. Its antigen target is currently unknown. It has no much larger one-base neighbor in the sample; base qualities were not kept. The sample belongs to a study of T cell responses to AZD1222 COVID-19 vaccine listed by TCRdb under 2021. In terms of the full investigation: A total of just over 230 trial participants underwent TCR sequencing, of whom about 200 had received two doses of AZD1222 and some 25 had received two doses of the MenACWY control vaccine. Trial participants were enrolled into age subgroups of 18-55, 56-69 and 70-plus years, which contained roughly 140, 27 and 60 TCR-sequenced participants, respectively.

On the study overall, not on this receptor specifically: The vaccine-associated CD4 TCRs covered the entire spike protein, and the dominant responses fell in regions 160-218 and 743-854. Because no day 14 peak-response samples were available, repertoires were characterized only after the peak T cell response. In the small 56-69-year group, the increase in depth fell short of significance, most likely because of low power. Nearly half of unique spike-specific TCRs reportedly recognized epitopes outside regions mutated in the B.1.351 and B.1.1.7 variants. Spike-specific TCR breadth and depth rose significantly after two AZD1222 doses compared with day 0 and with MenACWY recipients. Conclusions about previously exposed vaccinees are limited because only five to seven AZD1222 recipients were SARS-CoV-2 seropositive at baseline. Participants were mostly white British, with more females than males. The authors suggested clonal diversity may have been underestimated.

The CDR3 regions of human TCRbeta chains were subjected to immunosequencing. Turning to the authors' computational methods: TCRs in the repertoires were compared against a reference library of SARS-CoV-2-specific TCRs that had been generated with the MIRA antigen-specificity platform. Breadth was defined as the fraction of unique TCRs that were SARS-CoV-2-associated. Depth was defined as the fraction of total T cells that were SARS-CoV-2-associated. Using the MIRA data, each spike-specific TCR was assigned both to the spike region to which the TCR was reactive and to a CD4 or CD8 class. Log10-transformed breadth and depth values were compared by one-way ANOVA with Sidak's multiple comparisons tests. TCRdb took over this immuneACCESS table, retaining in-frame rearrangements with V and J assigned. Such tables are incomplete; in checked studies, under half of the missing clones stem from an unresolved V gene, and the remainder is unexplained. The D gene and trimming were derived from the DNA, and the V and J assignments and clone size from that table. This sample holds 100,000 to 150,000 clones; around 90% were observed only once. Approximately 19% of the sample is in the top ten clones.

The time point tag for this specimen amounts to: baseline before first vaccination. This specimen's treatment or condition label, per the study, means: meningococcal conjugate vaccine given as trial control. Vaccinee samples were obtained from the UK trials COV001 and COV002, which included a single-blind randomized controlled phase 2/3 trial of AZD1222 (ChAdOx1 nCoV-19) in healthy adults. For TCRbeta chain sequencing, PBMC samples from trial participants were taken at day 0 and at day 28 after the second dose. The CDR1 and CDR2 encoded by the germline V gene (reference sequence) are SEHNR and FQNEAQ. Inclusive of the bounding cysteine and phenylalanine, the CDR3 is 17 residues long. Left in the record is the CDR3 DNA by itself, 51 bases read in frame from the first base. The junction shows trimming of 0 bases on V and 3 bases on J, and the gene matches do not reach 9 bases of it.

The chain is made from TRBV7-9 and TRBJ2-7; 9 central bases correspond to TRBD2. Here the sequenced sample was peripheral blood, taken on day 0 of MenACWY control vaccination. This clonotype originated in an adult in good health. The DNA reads TGTGCCAGCAGCTTAGCGTTGGGGGCTAGCGGGAACTACGAGCAGTACTTC. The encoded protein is CASSLALGASGNYEQYF.